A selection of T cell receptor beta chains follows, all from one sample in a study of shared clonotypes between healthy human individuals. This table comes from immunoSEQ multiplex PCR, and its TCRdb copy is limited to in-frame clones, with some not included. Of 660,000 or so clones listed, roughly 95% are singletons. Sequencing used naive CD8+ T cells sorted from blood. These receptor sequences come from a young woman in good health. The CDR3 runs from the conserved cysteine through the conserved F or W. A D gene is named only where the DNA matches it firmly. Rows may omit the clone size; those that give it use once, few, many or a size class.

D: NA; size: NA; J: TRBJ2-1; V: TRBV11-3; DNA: TGTGCCAGCAGCTCACAGGGAAAGGTTAATTACAATGAGCAGTTCTTC; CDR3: CASSSQGKVNYNEQFF
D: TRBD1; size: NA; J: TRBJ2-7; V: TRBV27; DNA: TGTGCCAGCAGCCCCCGGACAGGGGGCTGGGAGCAGTACTTC; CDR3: CASSPRTGGWEQYF
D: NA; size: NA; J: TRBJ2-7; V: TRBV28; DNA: TGTGCCACCCTACCCCGGGGTTCCCCAAACTACGAGCAGTACTTC; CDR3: CATLPRGSPNYEQYF
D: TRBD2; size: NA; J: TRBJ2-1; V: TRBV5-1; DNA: TGCGCCAGCAGACTTGTCTCAGGGGACTATAGCGGGGCCCCCTACAATGAGCAGTTCTTC; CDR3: CASRLVSGDYSGAPYNEQFF
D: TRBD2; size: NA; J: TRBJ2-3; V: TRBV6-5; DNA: TGTGCCAGCAGTTCACTAGCGGGAGGACTCACAGATACGCAGTATTTT; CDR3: CASSSLAGGLTDTQYF
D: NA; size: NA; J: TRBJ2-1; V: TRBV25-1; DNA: TGTGCCAGCAGTGAATCGAATGAAATAGGCGGTGAGCAGTTCTTC; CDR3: CASSESNEIGGEQFF
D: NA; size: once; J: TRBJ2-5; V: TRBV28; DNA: TGTGCCAGCAGCCTCTCGGAGACCCAGTACTTC; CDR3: CASSLSETQYF
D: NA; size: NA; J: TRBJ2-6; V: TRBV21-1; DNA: TGTGCCAGCAGCAACAGGGCCCTCTCTGGGGCCAACGTCCTGACTTTC; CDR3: CASSNRALSGANVLTF
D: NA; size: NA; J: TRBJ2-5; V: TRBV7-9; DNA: TGTGCCAGCAGCTTGAACCATGTCGGAGAGACCCAGTACTTC; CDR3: CASSLNHVGETQYF
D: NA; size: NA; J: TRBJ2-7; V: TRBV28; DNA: TGTGCCAGCAGCTCGTCTGGTGGGAGCTACGAGCAGTACTTC; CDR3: CASSSSGGSYEQYF
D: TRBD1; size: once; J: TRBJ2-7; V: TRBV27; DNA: TGTGCCAGCTCACAGGGGGTGGCCTACGAGCAGTACTTC; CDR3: CASSQGVAYEQYF
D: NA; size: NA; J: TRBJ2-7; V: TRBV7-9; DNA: TGTGCCAGCAGCGCCGAATCAGGGAAAGGGTACGAGCAGTACTTC; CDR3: CASSAESGKGYEQYF
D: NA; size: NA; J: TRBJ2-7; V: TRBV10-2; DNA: TGCGCCAGCAGTGAGTCGGGGGGTCTAAAGGGCGAGCAGTACTTC; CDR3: CASSESGGLKGEQYF
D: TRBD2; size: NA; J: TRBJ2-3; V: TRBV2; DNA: TGTGCCATCGCGGGGGGAAGCACAGATACGCAGTATTTT; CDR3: CAIAGGSTDTQYF
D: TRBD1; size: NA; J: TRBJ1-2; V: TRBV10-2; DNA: TGCGCCAGCAGTGAGGACAGGGAAGGCTACACCTTC; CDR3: CASSEDREGYTF
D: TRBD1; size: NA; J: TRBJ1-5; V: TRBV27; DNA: TGTGCCAGCAGACCCGGGACAGGGAATTACAATCAGCCCCAGCATTTT; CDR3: CASRPGTGNYNQPQHF
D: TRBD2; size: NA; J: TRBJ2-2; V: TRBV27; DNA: TGTGCCAGCAGTTTACTGGCGGGGGGGATGAGGGAGCTGTTTTTT; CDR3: CASSLLAGGMRELFF
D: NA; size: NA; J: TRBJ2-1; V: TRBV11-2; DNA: TGTGCCAGCACCATACTGGGAAGTAATGAGCAGTTCTTC; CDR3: CASTILGSNEQFF
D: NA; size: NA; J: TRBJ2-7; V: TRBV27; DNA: TGTGCCAGCAGTCCCTTGTGGGGGGAACGCTCCTACGAGCAGTACTTC; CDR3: CASSPLWGERSYEQYF
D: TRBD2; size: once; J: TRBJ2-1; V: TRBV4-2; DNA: TGTGCCAGCAGCCAAGCTCCCGTCAGACTAGCGGTCTACAATGAGCAGTTCTTC; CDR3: CASSQAPVRLAVYNEQFF
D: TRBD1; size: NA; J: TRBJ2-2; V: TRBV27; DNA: TGTGCCAGCAGTTTAGACAGGGGCGGGGAGCTGTTTTTT; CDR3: CASSLDRGGELFF
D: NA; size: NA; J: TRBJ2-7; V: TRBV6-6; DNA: TGTGCCAGCAGCGCCGACGGTACCTACGAGCAGTACTTC; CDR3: CASSADGTYEQYF
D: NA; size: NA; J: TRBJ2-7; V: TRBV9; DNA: TGTGCCAGCAGCCCGTCCGGACGGGAAGGCTACGAGCAGTACTTC; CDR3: CASSPSGREGYEQYF
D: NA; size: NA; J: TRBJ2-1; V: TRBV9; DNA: TGTGCCAGCAGCCCGCGGACGGGGACGTATATGTCCTACAATGAGCAGTTCTTC; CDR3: CASSPRTGTYMSYNEQFF
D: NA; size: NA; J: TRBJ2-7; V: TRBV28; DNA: TGTGCCAGCAGTTTCGGCTTATCCTACGAGCAGTACTTC; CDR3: CASSFGLSYEQYF
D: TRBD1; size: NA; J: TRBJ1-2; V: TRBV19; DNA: TGTGCCAGCGCAGTGGGACAGGGAAAGGGCTATGGCTACACCTTC; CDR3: CASAVGQGKGYGYTF
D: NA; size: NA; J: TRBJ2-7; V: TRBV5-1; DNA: TGCGCCAGCAGCTTGCAGGATTCTCTACTCCTCGAGCAGTACTTC; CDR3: CASSLQDSLLLEQYF
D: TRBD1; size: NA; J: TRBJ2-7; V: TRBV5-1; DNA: TGCGCCAGCAGCATAGGACAGGGCACGATCTACGAGCAGTACTTC; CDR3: CASSIGQGTIYEQYF
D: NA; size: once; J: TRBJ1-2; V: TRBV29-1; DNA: TGCAGCGTTCTAACACAGAACGACACGGACTATGGCTACACCTTC; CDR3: CSVLTQNDTDYGYTF
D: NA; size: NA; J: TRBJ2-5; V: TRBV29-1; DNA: TGCAGCGTCAGGGACGAGACCCAGTACTTC; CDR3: CSVRDETQYF
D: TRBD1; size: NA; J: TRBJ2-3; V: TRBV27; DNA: TGTGCCAGCAGTTTCGGGACAGGGATAATGGGTACGCAGTATTTT; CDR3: CASSFGTGIMGTQYF
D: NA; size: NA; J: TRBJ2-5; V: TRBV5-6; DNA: TGTGCCAGCAGCGGCGGCCGGGAGAGCAGGCAAAAGACCCAGTACTTC; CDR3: CASSGGRESRQKTQYF
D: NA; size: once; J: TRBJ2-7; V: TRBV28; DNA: TGTGCCAGCAGTTTTTCTCCGCGGGACACCTCCTACGAGCAGTACTTC; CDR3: CASSFSPRDTSYEQYF
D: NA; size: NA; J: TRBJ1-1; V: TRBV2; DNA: TGTGCCAGCAGTGGTGACGGGCGAAACACTGAAGCTTTCTTT; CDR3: CASSGDGRNTEAFF
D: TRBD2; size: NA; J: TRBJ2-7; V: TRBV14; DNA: TGTGCCAGCAGCCAAGAATCGACGGGTGGACTAGGTAAGCTCGAGCAGTACTTC; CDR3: CASSQESTGGLGKLEQYF
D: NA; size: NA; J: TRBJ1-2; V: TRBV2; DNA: TGTGCCAGCAGTGACGCCGAGCCCCCGAGAACCTTC; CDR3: CASSDAEPPRTF
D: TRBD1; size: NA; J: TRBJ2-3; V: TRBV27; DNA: TGTGCCAGCACCGGGACAGGGGGAGATACGCAGTATTTT; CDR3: CASTGTGGDTQYF